Detailed here is one T cell receptor (beta chain). The CDR3 loop spans 15 amino acids. Trimming shortened V by 4 bases and J by 3 bases, and 16 bases separated the two germline ends. Germline-derived CDR1 and CDR2 are MGHRA and YSYEKL. This entry is derived from a study of shared clonotypes between healthy human individuals. The protocol was immunoSEQ multiplex PCR, while the TCRdb copy is restricted to in-frame clones and leaves out a portion. The sample shows 90,000 to 150,000 clones, approximately 70% of them seen only once. This chain connects TRBV4-1 to TRBJ2-7; D is perhaps TRBD2 (6 bases). Sequencing was performed on memory CD8+ T cells sorted from blood. Subset: CD45RO+ cells pooled with CCR7-negative TemRA cells. This sequence originates from a woman aged 25 to 39 in good health. CDR3 amino acids: CASSLRHGGGYEQYF. The CDR3 DNA reads as TGCGCCAGCAGCCTACGACATGGGGGAGGCTACGAGCAGTACTTC.